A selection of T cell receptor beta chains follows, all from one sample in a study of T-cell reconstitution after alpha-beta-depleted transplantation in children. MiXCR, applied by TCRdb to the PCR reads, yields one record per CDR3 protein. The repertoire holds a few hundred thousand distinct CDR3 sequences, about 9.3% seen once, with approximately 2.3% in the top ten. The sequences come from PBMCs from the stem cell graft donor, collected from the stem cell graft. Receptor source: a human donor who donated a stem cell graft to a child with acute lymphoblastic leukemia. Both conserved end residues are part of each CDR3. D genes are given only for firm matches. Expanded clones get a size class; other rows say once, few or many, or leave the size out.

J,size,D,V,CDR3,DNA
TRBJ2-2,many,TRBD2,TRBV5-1,CASSLETSSGELFF,TGCGCCAGCAGCTTGGAGACTAGCTCCGGGGAGCTGTTTTTT
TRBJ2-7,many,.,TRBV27,CASSSQGGTYEQYF,TGTGCCAGCAGTTCCCAGGGGGGTACCTACGAGCAGTACTTC
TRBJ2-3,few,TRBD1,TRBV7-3,CASSLIPGTGSDTQYF,TGTGCCAGCAGCTTAATTCCCGGGACAGGTTCAGATACGCAGTATTTT
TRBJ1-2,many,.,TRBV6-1,CASVVRSRGSYGYTF,TGTGCCAGCGTGGTGCGATCACGGGGGTCCTATGGCTACACCTTC
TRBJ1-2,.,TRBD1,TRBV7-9,CASSFGTGTRDGYTF,TGTGCCAGCAGCTTCGGGACAGGGACTCGGGATGGCTACACCTTC
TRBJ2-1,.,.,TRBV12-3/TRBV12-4,CASSFLPEQFF,TGTGCCAGCAGTTTCCTCCCGGAGCAGTTCTTC
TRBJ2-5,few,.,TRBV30,CAWSQHPQGTGTQYF,TGTGCCTGGAGTCAACACCCACAGGGTACCGGGACCCAGTACTTC
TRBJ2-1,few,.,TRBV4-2,CASSQEWRLSSYNEQFF,TGTGCCAGCAGCCAAGAGTGGCGACTGAGCTCCTACAATGAGCAGTTCTTC
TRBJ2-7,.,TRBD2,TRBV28,CASRGGGSIYEQYF,TGTGCCAGCAGAGGCGGGGGGTCCATCTACGAGCAGTACTTC
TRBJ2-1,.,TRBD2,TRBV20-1,CSARGFRREPGRSYNEQFF,TGCAGTGCTAGGGGATTTAGGCGGGAGCCCGGGCGGTCCTACAATGAGCAGTTCTTC
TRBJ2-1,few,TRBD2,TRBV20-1,CSANLAGGNNEQFF,TGCAGTGCTAATCTAGCGGGAGGGAACAATGAGCAGTTCTTC
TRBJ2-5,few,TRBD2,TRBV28,CASNTLAGALETQYF,TGTGCCAGCAATACTCTAGCGGGAGCTCTGGAGACCCAGTACTTC
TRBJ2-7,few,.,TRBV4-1,CASSHSGAQSYEQYF,TGCGCCAGCAGCCACTCCGGCGCCCAATCCTACGAGCAGTACTTC
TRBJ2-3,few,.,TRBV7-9,CASSQFSWGETDTQYF,TGTGCCAGCAGTCAATTTAGCTGGGGGGAAACAGATACGCAGTATTTT
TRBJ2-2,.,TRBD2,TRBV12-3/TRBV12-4,CASTFRLAGGGTGELFF,TGTGCCAGCACGTTTCGGCTAGCGGGAGGGGGCACCGGGGAGCTGTTTTTT
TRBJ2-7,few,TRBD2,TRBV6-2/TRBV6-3,CASSYLRREDDPEQYF,TGTGCCAGCAGTTATCTCCGACGGGAGGACGATCCCGAGCAGTACTTC
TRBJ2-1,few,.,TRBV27,CASSFSGVDYNEQFF,TGTGCCAGCAGTTTCTCCGGCGTCGACTACAATGAGCAGTTCTTC
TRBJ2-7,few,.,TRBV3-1,CASSQALAEVYEQYF,TGTGCCAGCAGCCAAGCTCTAGCAGAGGTCTACGAGCAGTACTTC
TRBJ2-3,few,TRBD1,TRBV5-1,CASSSTDRTTDTQYF,TGCGCCAGCAGCTCGACGGACAGGACCACAGATACGCAGTATTTT
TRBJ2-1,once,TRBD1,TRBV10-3,CATDPGQLYNEQFF,TGTGCCACCGACCCGGGACAGCTCTACAATGAGCAGTTCTTC
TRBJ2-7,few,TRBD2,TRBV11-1,CASSLRAIGGSSSYEQYF,TGTGCCAGCAGCTTAAGGGCGATTGGCGGGAGTTCGTCCTACGAGCAGTACTTC
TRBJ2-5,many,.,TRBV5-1,CASSLGGQKTQYF,TGCGCCAGCAGCTTGGGAGGTCAGAAGACCCAGTACTTC
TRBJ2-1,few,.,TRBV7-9,CASSLQGWMGNEQFF,TGTGCCAGCAGCCTTCAGGGGTGGATGGGCAATGAGCAGTTCTTC
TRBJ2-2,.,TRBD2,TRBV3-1,CASSRLTSADTGELFF,TGTGCCAGCAGCCGATTGACTAGCGCGGACACCGGGGAGCTGTTTTTT
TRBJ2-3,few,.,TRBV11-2,CASSKQGIDTQYF,TGTGCCAGCAGCAAACAGGGTATAGATACGCAGTATTTT
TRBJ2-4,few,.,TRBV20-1,CSASPSFQYF,TGCAGTGCCAGCCCCTCCTTTCAGTACTTC
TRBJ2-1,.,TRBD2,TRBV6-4,CASSDSRGEQFF,TGTGCCAGCAGTGACTCGCGGGGGGAGCAGTTCTTC
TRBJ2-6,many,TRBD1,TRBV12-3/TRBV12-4,CASSTGTGVGANVLTF,TGTGCCAGCAGTACCGGGACAGGGGTCGGGGCCAACGTCCTGACTTTC
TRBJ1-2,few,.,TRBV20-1,CSARDTQTGGYTF,TGCAGTGCCCGGGACACGCAAACAGGTGGCTACACCTTC
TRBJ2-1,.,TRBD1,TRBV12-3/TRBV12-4,CASRRAGGFYNEQFF,TGTGCCAGCCGGCGGGCAGGGGGCTTCTACAATGAGCAGTTCTTC